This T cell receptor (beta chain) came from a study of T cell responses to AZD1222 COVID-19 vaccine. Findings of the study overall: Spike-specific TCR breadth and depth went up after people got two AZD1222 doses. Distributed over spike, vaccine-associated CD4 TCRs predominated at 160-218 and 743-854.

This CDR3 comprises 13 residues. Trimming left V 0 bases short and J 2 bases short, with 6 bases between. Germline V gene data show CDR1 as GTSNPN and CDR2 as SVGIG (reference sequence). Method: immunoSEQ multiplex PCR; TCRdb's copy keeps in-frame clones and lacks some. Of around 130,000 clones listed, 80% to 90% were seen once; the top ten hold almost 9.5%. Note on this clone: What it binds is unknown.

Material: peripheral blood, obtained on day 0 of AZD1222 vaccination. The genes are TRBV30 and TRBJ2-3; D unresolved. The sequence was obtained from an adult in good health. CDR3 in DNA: TGTGCCTGGAGTGTAGACCTCACAGATACGCAGTATTTT. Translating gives CAWSVDLTDTQYF.